The 9 T cell receptor beta chains presented below share a single source sample, sequenced in a study of cytomegalovirus exposure and HLA in healthy donors. Amplification used 60 Vbeta primers and 13 Jbeta primers. Only in-frame clones appear in the TCRdb table, and some are missing; sequencing was by immunoSEQ multiplex PCR. The sample has 75,000 to 95,000 clones; 78% are singletons. The sample comprised PBMCs. The receptors were sampled from a male donor in good health and CMV-seropositive.

The chain recombines TRBV13 with TRBJ1-2, with TRBD1 as a possible D gene (5 bases). Trimming stripped 1 base from V and 7 bases from J, with 19 bases between. Germline CDR1 reads PRHDT; CDR2 reads FYEKMQ (reference sequence). The CDR3 consists of 16 residues. CDR3 residues: CASSLDGIVGEGGYTF. The DNA of the CDR3 is TGTGCCAGCAGCTTAGACGGAATAGTAGGGGAAGGTGGCTACACCTTC.

The J gene is TRBJ2-1, the V gene TRBV18; a weak D match, TRBD1 (5 bases). CDR1 KGHSH and CDR2 LQKENI come from the germline V gene. The CDR3 runs 16 residues. V lost 3 bases and J 10 bases, leaving 22 bases between the germline ends. The CDR3 here is CASSPQGGVQGIEQFF. The CDR3 bases are TGTGCCAGCTCACCTCAGGGTGGGGTCCAAGGTATCGAGCAGTTCTTC.

The J gene is TRBJ2-3, the V gene TRBV5-4; D gene ambiguous. The CDR3 totals 15 residues. V shed 4 bases and J shed 0 bases, with 12 bases lying between them. CDR1 SGHNT and CDR2 YYREEE come from the germline V gene (reference sequence). The CDR3 here is CASSTDFLSTDTQYF. The DNA for the CDR3 is TGTGCCAGCAGCACTGACTTCCTAAGCACAGATACGCAGTATTTT.

The rearrangement joins TRBV7-2 to TRBJ2-6, with D possibly TRBD2 on 5 matching bases. Germline values: CDR1 SGHTA, CDR2 FQGNSA. This CDR3 region has 15 residues. With 1 base removed from V and 2 bases from J, the gap between germline ends came to 6 bases. The CDR3 reads CASSLGGTGANVLTF. In nucleotides, the CDR3 is TGTGCCAGCAGCTTAGGAGGGACTGGGGCCAACGTCCTGACTTTC.

This sequence joins TRBV7-6 and TRBJ2-3; D might be TRBD2 (6 bases). Germline values: CDR1 SGHVS, CDR2 FNYEAQ. The V end was cut by 1 base, the J end by 2 bases, with 13 bases between. The CDR3 consists of 16 residues. The DNA for the CDR3 is TGTGCCAGCAGCTTAGGGCCGCGGGGCAACACAGATACGCAGTATTTT. It yields the protein CASSLGPRGNTDTQYF.

This clone was found a few times. The chain carries TRBV18 and TRBJ2-3; D perhaps matches TRBD2 (5 bases). V was clipped by 2 bases and J by 0 bases, with 21 bases between them. Per germline, CDR1 KGHSH and CDR2 LQKENI. The CDR3 totals 19 residues. The CDR3 nucleotides read TGTGCCAGCTCACCAATAAGCTCTCGGAGCGGTACTAGCACAGATACGCAGTATTTT. This encodes CASSPISSRSGTSTDTQYF.

The rearrangement links TRBV2 to TRBJ2-2, with 11 bases that match TRBD2. V lost 4 bases to trimming and J lost 3 bases; unmatched junction nucleotides: 1. The CDR3 is made up of 15 amino acids. Germline loops: CDR1 SNHLY, CDR2 FYNNEI. This CDR3 reads CASSVGLADTGELFF. Written as DNA, the CDR3 is TGTGCCAGCAGTGTGGGACTAGCGGACACCGGGGAGCTGTTTTTT.

The V gene is TRBV7-2, the J gene TRBJ2-7; no clear D gene. CDR3 size: 15 residues. Germline V gene data show CDR1 as SGHTA and CDR2 as FQGNSA. V shed 7 bases and J shed 0 bases, with 16 bases lying between them. The CDR3 nucleotides read TGTGCCAGCATCCTAACGTACGGTAGCTCCTACGAGCAGTACTTC. It is translated as CASILTYGSSYEQYF.

The chain joins TRBV4-1 to TRBJ2-5; possibly TRBD1 for D (6 bases). The CDR3 is made up of 14 amino acids. Germline V gene sequence: CDR1 MGHRA, CDR2 YSYEKL. V was shortened by 4 bases and J by 2 bases, with 11 bases between the two germline ends. The CDR3 DNA is TGCGCCAGCAGCCTATACAGGGATCAAGAGACCCAGTACTTC. It yields the protein CASSLYRDQETQYF.